One TCR beta chain is described in this entry. Its antigen is not known. The data are from a study of chemoradiotherapy in HPV16-positive cancers. Over chemoradiotherapy, repertoires were sampled more than once. Profiled with immunoSEQ multiplex PCR; TCRdb holds only in-frame clones, not every one. In the table there are about 5,000 clones, more than 85% of which are singletons. V was pared by 3 bases and J by 0 bases, with 6 bases between. The germline V gene encodes CDR1 SGHTA and CDR2 FQGNSA. CDR3 size: 15 residues. Whole-study findings and limits: Candidate HPV-specific clones and E7-related TCR motifs grew in tumor during treatment. The functional HPV-specific definition rests on just two HPV16-positive patients.

Sample acquisition took place from a patient who underwent chemoradiotherapy. This clonotype was sampled from a human donor with HPV-associated anogenital cancer. The chain carries TRBV7-2 and TRBJ1-6; D gene uncertain. As DNA, the CDR3 is TGTGCCAGCAGCTTTCAGAGCTCCTATAATTCACCCCTCCACTTT. Amino acids: CASSFQSSYNSPLHF.